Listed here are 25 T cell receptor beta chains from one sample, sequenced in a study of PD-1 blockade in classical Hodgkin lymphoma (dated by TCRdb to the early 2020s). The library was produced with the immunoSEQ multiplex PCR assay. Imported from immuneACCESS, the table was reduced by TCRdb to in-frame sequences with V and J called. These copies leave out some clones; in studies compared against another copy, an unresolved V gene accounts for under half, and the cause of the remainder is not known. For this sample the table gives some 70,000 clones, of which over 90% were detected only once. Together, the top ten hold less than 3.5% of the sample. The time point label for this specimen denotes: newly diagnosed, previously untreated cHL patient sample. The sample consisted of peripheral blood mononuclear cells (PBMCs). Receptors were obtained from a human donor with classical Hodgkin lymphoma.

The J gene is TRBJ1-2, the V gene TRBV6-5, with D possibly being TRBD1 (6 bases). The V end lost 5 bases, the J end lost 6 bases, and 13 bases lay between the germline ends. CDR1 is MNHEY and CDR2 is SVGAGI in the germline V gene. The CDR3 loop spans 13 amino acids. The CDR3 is CASSLTGPNGYTF. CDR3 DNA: TGTGCCAGCAGTCTCACAGGGCCTAATGGCTACACCTTC.

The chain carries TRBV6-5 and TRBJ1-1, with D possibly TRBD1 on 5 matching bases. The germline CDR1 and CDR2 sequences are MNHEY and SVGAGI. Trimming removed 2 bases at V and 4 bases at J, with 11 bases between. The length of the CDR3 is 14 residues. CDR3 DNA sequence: TGTGCCAGCAGTTACCGCGGGGGTTTCACTGAAGCTTTCTTT. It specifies CASSYRGGFTEAFF.

CDR3 amino acids: CASMTSGYEQYF. The CDR3 DNA follows: TGTGCCAGCATGACTAGCGGCTACGAGCAGTACTTC. The rearrangement links TRBV28 to TRBJ2-7, with TRBD2 matching 9 bases. This CDR3 has 12 residues. In germline, CDR1 is MDHEN, CDR2 SYDVKM. V was clipped by 7 bases and J by 3 bases; unmatched bases: 1. Full variable domain (outside the CDR3, taken from reference TRBV28 and TRBJ2-7): DVKVTQSSRYLVKRTGEKVFLECVQDMDHENMFWYRQDPGLGLRLIYFSYDVKMKEKGDIPEGYSVSREKKERFSLILESASTNQTSMYLCASMTSGYEQYFGPGTRLTVT.

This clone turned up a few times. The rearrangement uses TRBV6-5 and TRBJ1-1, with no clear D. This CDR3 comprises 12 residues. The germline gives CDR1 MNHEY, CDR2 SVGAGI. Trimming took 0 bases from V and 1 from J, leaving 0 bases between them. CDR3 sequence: CASSYSNTEAFF. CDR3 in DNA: TGTGCCAGCAGTTACTCGAACACTGAAGCTTTCTTT.

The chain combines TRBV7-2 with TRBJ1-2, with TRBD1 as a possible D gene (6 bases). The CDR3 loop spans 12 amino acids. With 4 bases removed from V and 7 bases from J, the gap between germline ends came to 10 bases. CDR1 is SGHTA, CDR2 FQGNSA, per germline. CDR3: CASSSGVGGYTF. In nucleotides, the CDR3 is TGTGCCAGCAGCTCAGGGGTGGGTGGCTACACCTTC.

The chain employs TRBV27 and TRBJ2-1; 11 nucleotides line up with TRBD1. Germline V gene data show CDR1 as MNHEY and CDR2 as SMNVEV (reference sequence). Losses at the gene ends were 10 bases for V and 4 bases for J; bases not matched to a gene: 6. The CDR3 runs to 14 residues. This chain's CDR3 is CATSGQGAYNEQFF. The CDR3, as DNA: TGTGCCACCTCCGGACAGGGGGCTTACAATGAGCAGTTCTTC.

The CDR3 DNA sequence: TGTGCCAGCAGCTACGCAGGGGTTCAGCCCCAGCATTTT. Residues: CASSYAGVQPQHF. This sequence joins TRBV7-8 and TRBJ1-5; D possibly corresponds to TRBD1 (6 bases). The CDR3 has 13 amino acids. Trimming left V 4 bases short and J 6 bases short, with 10 bases between. Germline V gene lookup returns CDR1 SGHVS and CDR2 FQNEAQ.

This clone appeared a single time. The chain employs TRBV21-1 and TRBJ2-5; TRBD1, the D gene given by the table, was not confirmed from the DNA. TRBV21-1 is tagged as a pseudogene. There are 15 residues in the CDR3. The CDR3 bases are TGTGCCAGCAGCAAAGCCGGGACAGGGCTAGAGACCCAGTACTTC. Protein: CASSKAGTGLETQYF.

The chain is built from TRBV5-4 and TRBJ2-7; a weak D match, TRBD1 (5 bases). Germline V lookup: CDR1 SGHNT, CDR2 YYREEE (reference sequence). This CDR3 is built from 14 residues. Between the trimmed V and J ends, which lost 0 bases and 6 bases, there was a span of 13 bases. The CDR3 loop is CASSLGRVVAEQYF. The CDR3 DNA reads TGTGCCAGCAGCTTGGGCAGGGTAGTAGCCGAGCAGTACTTC.

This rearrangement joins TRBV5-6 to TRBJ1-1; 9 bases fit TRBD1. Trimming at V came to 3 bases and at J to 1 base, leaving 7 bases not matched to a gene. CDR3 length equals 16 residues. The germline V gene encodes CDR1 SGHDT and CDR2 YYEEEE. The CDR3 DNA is TGTGCCAGCAGCTGGGGGACAGGGCGGGGGAACACTGAAGCTTTCTTT. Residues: CASSWGTGRGNTEAFF.

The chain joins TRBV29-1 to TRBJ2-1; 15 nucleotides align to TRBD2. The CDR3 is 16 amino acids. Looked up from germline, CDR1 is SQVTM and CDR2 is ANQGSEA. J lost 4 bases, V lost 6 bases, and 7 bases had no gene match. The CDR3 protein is CSVGTSGGNEYNEQFF. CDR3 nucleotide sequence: TGCAGCGTCGGGACTAGCGGGGGGAACGAATACAATGAGCAGTTCTTC.

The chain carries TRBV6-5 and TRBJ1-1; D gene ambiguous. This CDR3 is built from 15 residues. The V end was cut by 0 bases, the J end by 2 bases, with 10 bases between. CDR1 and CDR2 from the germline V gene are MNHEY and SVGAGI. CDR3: CASSYSFLSNTEAFF. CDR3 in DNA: TGTGCCAGCAGTTACTCATTCTTATCAAACACTGAAGCTTTCTTT.

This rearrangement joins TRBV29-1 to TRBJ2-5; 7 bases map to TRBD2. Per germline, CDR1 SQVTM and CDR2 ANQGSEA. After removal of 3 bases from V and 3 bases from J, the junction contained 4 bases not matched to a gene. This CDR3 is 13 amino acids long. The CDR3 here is CSVEVSGEETQYF. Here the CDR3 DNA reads TGCAGCGTTGAGGTCAGCGGGGAAGAGACCCAGTACTTC. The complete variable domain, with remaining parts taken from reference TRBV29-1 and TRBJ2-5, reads SAVISQKPSRDICQRGTSLTIQCQVDSQVTMMFWYRQQPGQSLTLIATANQGSEATYESGFVIDKFPISRPNLTFSTLTVSNMSPEDSSIYLCSVEVSGEETQYFGPGTRLLVL.

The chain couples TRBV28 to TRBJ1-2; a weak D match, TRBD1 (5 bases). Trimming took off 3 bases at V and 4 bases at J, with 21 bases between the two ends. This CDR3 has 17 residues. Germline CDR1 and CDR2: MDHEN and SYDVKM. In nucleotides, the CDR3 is TGTGCCAGCAGTTTCGGGGGGACTTATAAACCCTCCTATGGCTACACCTTC. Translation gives CASSFGGTYKPSYGYTF.

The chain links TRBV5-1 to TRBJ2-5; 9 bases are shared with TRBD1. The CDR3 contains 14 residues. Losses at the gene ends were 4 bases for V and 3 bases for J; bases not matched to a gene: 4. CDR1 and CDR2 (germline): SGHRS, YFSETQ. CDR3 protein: CASSLDRGEETQYF. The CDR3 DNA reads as TGCGCCAGCAGCCTTGACAGGGGGGAAGAGACCCAGTACTTC. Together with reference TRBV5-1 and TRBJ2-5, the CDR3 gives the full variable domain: KAGVTQTPRYLIKTRGQQVTLSCSPISGHRSVSWYQQTPGQGLQFLFEYFSETQRNKGNFPGRFSGRQFSNSRSEMNVSTLELGDSALYLCASSLDRGEETQYFGPGTRLLVL.

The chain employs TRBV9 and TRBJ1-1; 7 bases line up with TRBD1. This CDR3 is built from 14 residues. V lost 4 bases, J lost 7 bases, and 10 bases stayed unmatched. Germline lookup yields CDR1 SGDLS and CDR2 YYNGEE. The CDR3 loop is CASSTGDSRSEAFF. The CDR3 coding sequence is TGTGCCAGCAGCACCGGGGACAGTCGGAGTGAAGCTTTCTTT.

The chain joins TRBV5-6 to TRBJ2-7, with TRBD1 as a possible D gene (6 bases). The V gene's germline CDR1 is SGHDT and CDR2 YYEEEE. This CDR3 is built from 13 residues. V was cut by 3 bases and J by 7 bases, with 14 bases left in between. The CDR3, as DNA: TGTGCCAGCAGCTCTGACAGGAGGTGGGAGCAGTACTTC. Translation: CASSSDRRWEQYF.

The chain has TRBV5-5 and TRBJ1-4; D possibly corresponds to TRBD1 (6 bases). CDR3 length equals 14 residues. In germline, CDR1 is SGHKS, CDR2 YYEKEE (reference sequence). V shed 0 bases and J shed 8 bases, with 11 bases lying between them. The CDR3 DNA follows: TGTGCCAGCAGCTTGGCAGGGGTTTACGAAAAACTGTTTTTT. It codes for CASSLAGVYEKLFF.

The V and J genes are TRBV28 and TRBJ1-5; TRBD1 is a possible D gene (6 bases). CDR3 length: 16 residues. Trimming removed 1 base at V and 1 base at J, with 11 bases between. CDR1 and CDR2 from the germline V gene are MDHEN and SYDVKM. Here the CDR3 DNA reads TGTGCCAGCAGTTTATACAGGGTGGACAGCAATCAGCCCCAGCATTTT. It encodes CASSLYRVDSNQPQHF. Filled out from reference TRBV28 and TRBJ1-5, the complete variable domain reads DVKVTQSSRYLVKRTGEKVFLECVQDMDHENMFWYRQDPGLGLRLIYFSYDVKMKEKGDIPEGYSVSREKKERFSLILESASTNQTSMYLCASSLYRVDSNQPQHFGDGTRLSIL.

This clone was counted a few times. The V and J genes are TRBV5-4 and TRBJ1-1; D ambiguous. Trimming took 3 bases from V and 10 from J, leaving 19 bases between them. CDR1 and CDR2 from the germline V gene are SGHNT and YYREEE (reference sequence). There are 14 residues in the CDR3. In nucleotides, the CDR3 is TGTGCCAGCAGCTCGGAAATGGCCCGGCGCGGAGCTTTCTTT. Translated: CASSSEMARRGAFF.

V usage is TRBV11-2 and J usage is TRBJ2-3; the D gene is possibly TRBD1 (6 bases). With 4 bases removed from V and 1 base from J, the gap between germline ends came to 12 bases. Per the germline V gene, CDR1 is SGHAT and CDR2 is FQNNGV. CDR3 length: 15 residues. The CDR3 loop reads CASSSPGHRTDTQYF. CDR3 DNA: TGTGCCAGCAGCTCCCCGGGACACCGCACAGATACGCAGTATTTT.

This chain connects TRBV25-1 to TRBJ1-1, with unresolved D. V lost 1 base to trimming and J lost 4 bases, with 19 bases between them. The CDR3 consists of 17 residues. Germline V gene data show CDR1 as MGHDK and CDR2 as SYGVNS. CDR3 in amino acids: CASSESRGSQIVTEAFF. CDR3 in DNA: TGTGCCAGCAGTGAATCCCGGGGAAGCCAAATCGTCACTGAAGCTTTCTTT. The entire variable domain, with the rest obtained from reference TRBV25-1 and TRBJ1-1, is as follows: EADIYQTPRYLVIGTGKKITLECSQTMGHDKMYWYQQDPGMELHLIHYSYGVNSTEKGDLSSESTVSRIRTEHFPLTLESARPSHTSQYLCASSESRGSQIVTEAFFGQGTRLTVV.

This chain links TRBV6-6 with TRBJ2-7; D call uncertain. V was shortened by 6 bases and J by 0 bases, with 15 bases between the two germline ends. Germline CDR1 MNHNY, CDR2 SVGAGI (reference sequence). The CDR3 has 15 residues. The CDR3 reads CASSPIVYYSYEQYF. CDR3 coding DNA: TGTGCCAGCAGCCCCATAGTCTATTACTCCTACGAGCAGTACTTC.

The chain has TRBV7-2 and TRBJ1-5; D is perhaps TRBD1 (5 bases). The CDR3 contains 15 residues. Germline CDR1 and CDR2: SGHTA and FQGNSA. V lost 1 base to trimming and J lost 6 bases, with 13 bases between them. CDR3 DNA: TGTGCCAGCAGCTTAGATCAGGGACGGGGTCAGCCCCAGCATTTT. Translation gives CASSLDQGRGQPQHF. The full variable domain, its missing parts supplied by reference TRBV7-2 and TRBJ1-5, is GAGVSQSPSNKVTEKGKDVELRCDPISGHTALYWYRQSLGQGLEFLIYFQGNSAPDKSGLPSDRFSAERTGGSVSTLTIQRTQQEDSAVYLCASSLDQGRGQPQHFGDGTRLSIL.

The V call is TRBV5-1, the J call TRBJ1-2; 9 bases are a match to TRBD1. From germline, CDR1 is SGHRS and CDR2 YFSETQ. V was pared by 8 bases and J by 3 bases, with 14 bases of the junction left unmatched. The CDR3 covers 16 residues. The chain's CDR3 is CASNPGQGPEYYGYTF. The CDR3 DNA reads TGCGCCAGTAACCCGGGACAGGGACCCGAATACTATGGCTACACCTTC.